This TCR beta chain was captured in a study of control samples from healthy donors and cancer patients. This table comes from immunoSEQ multiplex PCR, and its TCRdb copy is limited to in-frame clones, with some not included. The sample carries roughly 190,000 clones, around 92% recorded once. The germline V gene encodes CDR1 SGHVS and CDR2 FNYEAQ. The V end lost 1 base, the J end lost 1 base, and 2 bases lay between the germline ends. The CDR3 length is 13 residues. The chain couples TRBV7-6 to TRBJ2-4; D uncertain. This receptor was obtained from a woman in her 30s in good health. The sample consisted of blood. Written as DNA, the CDR3 is TGTGCCAGCAGCTTAGGGGCCAAAAACATTCAGTACTTC. As protein: CASSLGAKNIQYF.